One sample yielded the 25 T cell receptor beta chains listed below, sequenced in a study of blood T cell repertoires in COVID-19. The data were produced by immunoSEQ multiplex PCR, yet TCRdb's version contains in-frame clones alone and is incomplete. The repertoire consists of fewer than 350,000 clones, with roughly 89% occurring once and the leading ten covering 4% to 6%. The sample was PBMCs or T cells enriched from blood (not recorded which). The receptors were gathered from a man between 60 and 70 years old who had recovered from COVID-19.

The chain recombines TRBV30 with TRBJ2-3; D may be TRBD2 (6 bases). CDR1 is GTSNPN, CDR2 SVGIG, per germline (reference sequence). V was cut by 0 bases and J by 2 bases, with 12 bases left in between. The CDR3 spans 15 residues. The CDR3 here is CAWSVRGRITDTQYF. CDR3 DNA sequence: TGTGCCTGGAGTGTACGTGGGAGGATCACAGATACGCAGTATTTT.

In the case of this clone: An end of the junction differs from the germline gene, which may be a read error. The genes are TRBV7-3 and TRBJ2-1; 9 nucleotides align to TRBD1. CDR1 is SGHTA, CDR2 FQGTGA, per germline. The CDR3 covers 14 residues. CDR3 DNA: TGTGCCAGCAGCTTGGGACAGGGTCACAATGGGCAGTTCTTC. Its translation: CASSLGQGHNGQFF.

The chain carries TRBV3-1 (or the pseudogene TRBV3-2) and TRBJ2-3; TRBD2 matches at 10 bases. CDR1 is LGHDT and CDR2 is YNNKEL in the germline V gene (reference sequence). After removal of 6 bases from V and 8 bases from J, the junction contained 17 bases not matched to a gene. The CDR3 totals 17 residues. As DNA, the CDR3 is TGTGCCAGCAGACTGGGCGGAGCGGGAGGGCCAAGTGGTACGCAGTATTTT. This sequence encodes CASRLGGAGGPSGTQYF.

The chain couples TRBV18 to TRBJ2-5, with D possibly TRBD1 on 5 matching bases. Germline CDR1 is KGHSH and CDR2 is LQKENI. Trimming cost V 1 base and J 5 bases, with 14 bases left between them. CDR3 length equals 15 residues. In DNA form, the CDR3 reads TGTGCCAGCTCACCACGGGCAGGGTTATGGGAGACCCAGTACTTC. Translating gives CASSPRAGLWETQYF.

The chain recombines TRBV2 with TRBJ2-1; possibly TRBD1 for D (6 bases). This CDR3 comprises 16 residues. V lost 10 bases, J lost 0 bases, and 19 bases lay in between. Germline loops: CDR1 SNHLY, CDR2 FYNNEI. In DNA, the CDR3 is TGTGCCACCGAACGGGACACTCACAGCTCCTACAATGAGCAGTTCTTC. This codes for CATERDTHSSYNEQFF.

The CDR3 reads CASSYNGRNTGELFF. The CDR3 nucleotides are TGTGCCAGCAGTTACAACGGGAGGAACACCGGGGAGCTGTTTTTT. The J gene is TRBJ2-2, the V gene TRBV6-5, with D perhaps TRBD2 (6 bases). Germline V gives CDR1 MNHEY, CDR2 SVGAGI. The ends were cut back, 2 bases at V and 1 base at J, with 8 bases in the middle. The CDR3 loop spans 15 amino acids.

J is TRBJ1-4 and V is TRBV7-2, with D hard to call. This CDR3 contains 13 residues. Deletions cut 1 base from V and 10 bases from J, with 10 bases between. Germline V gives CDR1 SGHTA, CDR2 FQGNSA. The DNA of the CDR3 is TGTGCCAGCAGCTTAGAAATTGAGGGAAAACTGTTTTTT. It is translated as CASSLEIEGKLFF.

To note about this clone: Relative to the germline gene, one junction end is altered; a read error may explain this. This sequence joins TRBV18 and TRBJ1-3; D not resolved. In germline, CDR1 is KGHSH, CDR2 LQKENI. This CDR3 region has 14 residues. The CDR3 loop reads CVSSPPSRGNTIYF. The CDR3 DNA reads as TGTGTCAGCTCACCACCATCGAGGGGAAACACCATATATTTT. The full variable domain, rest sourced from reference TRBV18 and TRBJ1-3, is NAGVMQNPRHLVRRRGQEARLRCSPMKGHSHVYWYRQLPEEGLKFMVYLQKENIIDESGMPKERFSAEFPKEGPSILRIQQVVRGDSAAYFCVSSPPSRGNTIYFGEGSWLTVV.

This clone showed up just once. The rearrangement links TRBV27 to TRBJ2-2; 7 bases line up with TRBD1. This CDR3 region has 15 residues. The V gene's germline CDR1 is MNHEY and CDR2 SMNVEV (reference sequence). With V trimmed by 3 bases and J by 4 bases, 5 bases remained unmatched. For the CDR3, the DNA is TGTGCCAGCAGTTTTAGACAGGGCGGCACCGGGGAGCTGTTTTTT. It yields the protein CASSFRQGGTGELFF.

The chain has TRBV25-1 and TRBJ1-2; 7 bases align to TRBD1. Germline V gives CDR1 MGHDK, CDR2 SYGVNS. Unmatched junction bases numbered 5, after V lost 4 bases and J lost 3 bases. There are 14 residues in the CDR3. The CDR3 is CASSGFRGDYGYTF. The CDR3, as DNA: TGTGCCAGCAGTGGTTTCAGGGGGGACTATGGCTACACCTTC.

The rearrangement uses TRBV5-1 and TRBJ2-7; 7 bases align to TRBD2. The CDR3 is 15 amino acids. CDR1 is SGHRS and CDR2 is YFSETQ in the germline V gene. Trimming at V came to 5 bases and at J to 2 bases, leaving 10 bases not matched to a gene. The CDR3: CASRVQLAQTYEQYF. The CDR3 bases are TGCGCCAGCAGAGTTCAACTAGCGCAGACCTACGAGCAGTACTTC. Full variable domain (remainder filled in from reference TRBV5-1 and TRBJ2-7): KAGVTQTPRYLIKTRGQQVTLSCSPISGHRSVSWYQQTPGQGLQFLFEYFSETQRNKGNFPGRFSGRQFSNSRSEMNVSTLELGDSALYLCASRVQLAQTYEQYFGPGTRLTVT.

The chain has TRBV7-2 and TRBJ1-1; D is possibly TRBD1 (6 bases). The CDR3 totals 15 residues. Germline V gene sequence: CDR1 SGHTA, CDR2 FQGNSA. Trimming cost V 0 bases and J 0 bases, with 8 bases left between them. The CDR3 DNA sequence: TGTGCCAGCAGCTTAGCGGCAGGGGTGAACACTGAAGCTTTCTTT. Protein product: CASSLAAGVNTEAFF.

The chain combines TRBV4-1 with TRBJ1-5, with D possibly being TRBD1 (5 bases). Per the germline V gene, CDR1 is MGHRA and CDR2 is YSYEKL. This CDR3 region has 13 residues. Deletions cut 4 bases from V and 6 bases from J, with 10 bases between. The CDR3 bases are TGCGCCAGCAGCCTGGCGGGGCCTCAGCCCCAGCATTTT. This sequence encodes CASSLAGPQPQHF.

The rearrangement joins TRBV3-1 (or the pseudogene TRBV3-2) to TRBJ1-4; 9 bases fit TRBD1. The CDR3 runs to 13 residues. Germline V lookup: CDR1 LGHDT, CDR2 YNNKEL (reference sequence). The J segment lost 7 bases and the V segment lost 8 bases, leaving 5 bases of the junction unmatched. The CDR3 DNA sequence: TGTGCCAGCGGGGACAGGGTGCGTGAAAAACTGTTTTTT. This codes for CASGDRVREKLFF.

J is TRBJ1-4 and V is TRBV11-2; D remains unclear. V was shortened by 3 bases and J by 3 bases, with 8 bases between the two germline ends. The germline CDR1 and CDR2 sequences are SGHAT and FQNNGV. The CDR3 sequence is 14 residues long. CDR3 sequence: CASSFSTANEKLFF. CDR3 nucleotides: TGTGCCAGCAGCTTTAGTACTGCTAATGAAAAACTGTTTTTT.

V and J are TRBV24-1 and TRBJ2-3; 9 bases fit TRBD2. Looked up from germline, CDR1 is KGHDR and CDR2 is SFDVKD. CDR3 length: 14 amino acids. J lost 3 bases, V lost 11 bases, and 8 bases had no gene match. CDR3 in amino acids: CASAPSGRTDTQYF. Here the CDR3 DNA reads TGTGCCAGCGCGCCAAGCGGGAGGACAGATACGCAGTATTTT.

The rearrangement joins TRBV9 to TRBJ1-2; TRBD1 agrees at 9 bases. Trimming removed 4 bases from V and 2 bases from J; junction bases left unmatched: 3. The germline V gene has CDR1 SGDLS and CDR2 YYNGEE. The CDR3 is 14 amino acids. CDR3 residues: CASSKGTGNYGYTF. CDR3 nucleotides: TGTGCCAGCAGCAAAGGGACAGGGAACTATGGCTACACCTTC.

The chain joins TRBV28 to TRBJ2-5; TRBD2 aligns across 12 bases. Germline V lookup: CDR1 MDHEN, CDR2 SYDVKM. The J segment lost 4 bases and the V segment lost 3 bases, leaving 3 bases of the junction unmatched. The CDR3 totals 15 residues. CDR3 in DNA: TGTGCCAGCAGTTTGCTAGCGGGAGGGGGAGAGACCCAGTACTTC. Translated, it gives CASSLLAGGGETQYF. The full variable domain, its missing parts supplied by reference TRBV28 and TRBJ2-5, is DVKVTQSSRYLVKRTGEKVFLECVQDMDHENMFWYRQDPGLGLRLIYFSYDVKMKEKGDIPEGYSVSREKKERFSLILESASTNQTSMYLCASSLLAGGGETQYFGPGTRLLVL.

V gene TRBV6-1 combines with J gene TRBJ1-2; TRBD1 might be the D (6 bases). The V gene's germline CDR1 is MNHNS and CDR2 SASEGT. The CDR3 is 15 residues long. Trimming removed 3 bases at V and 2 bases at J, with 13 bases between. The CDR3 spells CASSDGWGQNYGYTF. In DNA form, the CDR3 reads TGTGCCAGCAGTGATGGGTGGGGGCAGAACTATGGCTACACCTTC.

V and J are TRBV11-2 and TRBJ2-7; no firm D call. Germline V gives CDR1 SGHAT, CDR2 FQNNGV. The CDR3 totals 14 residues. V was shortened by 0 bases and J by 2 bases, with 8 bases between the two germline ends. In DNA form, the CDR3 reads TGTGCCAGCAGCTTAGAGCTAGGTCCCTACGAGCAGTACTTC. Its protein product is CASSLELGPYEQYF.

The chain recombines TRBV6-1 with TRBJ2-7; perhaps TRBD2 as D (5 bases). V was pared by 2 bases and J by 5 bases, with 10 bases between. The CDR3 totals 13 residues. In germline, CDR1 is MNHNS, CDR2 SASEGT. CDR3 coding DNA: TGTGCCAGCAGTGAATTTCGGGGAAACGAGCAGTACTTC. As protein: CASSEFRGNEQYF.

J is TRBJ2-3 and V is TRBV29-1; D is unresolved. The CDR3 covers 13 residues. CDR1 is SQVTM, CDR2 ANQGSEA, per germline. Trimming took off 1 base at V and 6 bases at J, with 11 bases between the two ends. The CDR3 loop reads CSVEGTKSDTQYF. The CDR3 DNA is TGCAGCGTTGAAGGTACTAAGTCGGATACGCAGTATTTT.

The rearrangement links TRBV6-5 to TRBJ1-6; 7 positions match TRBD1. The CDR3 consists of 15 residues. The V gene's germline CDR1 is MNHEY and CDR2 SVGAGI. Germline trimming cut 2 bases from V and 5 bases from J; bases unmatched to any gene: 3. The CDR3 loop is CASSYATGDNSPLHF. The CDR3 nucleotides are TGTGCCAGCAGTTACGCTACAGGGGATAATTCACCCCTCCACTTT.

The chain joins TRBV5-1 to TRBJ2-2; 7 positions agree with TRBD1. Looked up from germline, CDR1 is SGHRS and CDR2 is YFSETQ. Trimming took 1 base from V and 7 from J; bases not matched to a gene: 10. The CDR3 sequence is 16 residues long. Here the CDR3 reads CASSLWDSRPDGELFF. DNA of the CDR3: TGCGCCAGCAGCTTGTGGGACAGTCGCCCTGACGGGGAGCTGTTTTTT.

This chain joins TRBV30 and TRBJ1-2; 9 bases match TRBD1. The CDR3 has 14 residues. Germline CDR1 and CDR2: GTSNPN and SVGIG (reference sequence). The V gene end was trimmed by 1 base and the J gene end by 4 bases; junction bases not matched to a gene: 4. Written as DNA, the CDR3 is TGTGCCTGGAGTGGACAGGGGGTGGCCTATGGCTACACCTTC. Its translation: CAWSGQGVAYGYTF.